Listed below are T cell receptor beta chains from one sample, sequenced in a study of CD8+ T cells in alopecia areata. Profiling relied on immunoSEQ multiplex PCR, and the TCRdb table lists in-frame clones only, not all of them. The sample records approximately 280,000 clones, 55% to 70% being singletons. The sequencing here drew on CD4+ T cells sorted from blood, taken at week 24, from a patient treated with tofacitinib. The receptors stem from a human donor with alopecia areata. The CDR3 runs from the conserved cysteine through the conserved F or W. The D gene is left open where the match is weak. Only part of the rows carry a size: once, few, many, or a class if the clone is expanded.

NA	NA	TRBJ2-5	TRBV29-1	CSVPGQWGETQYF	TGCAGCGTCCCCGGACAGTGGGGGGAGACCCAGTACTTC
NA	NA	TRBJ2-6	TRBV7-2	CASSPRAGANVLTF	TGTGCCAGCAGCCCACGTGCTGGGGCCAACGTCCTGACTTTC
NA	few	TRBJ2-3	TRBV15	CATSSGLSGDTDTQYF	TGTGCCACCAGCAGTGGGTTAAGTGGGGACACAGATACGCAGTATTTT
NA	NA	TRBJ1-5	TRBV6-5	CASSYSSSNQPQHF	TGTGCCAGCAGTTACTCGAGTTCAAATCAGCCCCAGCATTTT
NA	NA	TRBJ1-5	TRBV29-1	CSVEGQYSNQPQHF	TGCAGCGTTGAAGGGCAGTATAGCAATCAGCCCCAGCATTTT
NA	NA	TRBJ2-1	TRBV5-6	CASSLGRVDEQFF	TGTGCCAGCAGCTTAGGCAGGGTTGATGAGCAGTTCTTC
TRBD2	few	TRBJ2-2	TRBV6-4	CASSPGTSPGELFF	TGTGCCAGCAGTCCTGGGACTAGCCCCGGGGAGCTGTTTTTT
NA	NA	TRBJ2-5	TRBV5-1	CASSFGGEETQYF	TGCGCCAGCAGCTTTGGCGGAGAAGAGACCCAGTACTTC
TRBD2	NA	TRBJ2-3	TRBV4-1	CASSQEGGGAADTQYF	TGCGCCAGCAGCCAAGAAGGCGGGGGGGCCGCAGATACGCAGTATTTT
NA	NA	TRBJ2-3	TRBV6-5	CASKGGLGTDTQYF	TGTGCCAGCAAGGGGGGGCTGGGAACAGATACGCAGTATTTT
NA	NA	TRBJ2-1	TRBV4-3	CASSQERGTRCTEQFF	TGCGCCAGCAGCCAAGAGCGAGGTACCCGCTGTACTGAGCAGTTCTTC
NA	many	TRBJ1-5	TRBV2	CASRTASNQPQHF	TGTGCCAGCCGGACAGCCAGCAATCAGCCCCAGCATTTT
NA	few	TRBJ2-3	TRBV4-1	CASSPGRSYTDTQYF	TGCGCCAGCAGCCCGGGGAGGTCCTACACAGATACGCAGTATTTT
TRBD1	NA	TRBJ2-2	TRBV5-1	CASSGGAGGSNTGELFF	TGCGCCAGCAGCGGAGGCGCAGGGGGCTCGAACACCGGGGAGCTGTTTTTT
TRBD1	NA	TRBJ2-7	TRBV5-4	CASSPDRGLYEQYF	TGTGCCAGCAGCCCTGACAGGGGGCTTTACGAGCAGTACTTC
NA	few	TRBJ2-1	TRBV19	CASSISQGTNQFF	TGTGCCAGTAGTATCTCACAGGGGACTAATCAGTTCTTC
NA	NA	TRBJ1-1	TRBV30	CACQVSGTEAFF	TGTGCCTGCCAAGTATCGGGCACTGAAGCTTTCTTT
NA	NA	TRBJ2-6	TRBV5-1	CASSLDQIGANVLTF	TGCGCCAGCAGCTTGGACCAGATAGGGGCCAACGTCCTGACTTTC
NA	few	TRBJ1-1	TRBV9	CASSVDPGKRENTEAFF	TGTGCCAGCAGCGTAGACCCAGGAAAGCGGGAGAACACTGAAGCTTTCTTT
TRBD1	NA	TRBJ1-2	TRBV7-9	CASSLRQGYGYTF	TGTGCCAGCAGCCTCCGACAGGGATATGGCTACACCTTC
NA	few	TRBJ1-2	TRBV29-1	CSAGDPSRDGYTF	TGCAGCGCCGGGGACCCCTCTCGAGATGGCTACACCTTC
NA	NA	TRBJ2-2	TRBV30	CAWSPTGTGGVGRELFF	TGTGCCTGGAGCCCCACCGGGACTGGGGGAGTAGGCCGGGAGCTGTTTTTT
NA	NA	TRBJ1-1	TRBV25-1	CASSPTGLNTEAFF	TGTGCCAGCAGTCCGACAGGCCTGAACACTGAAGCTTTCTTT
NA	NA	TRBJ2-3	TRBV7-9	CASSLGLADTQYF	TGTGCCAGCAGCTTGGGACTGGCAGATACGCAGTATTTT
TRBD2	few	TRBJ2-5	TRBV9	CASSTRTSEGTQYF	TGTGCCAGCAGCACTCGGACTAGCGAGGGGACCCAGTACTTC
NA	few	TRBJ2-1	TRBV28	CASSQLWGPKYNEQFF	TGTGCCAGCAGTCAACTTTGGGGCCCGAAATACAATGAGCAGTTCTTC
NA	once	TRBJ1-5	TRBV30	CAWSVYSQDGQPQHF	TGTGCCTGGAGTGTATACAGCCAGGACGGCCAGCCCCAGCATTTT
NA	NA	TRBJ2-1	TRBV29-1	CSAPRIRAGNEQFF	TGCAGCGCCCCGCGGATAAGGGCGGGCAATGAGCAGTTCTTC
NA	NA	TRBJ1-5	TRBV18	CASSPPGGAPQPQHF	TGTGCCAGCTCACCACCGGGGGGGGCGCCTCAGCCCCAGCATTTT
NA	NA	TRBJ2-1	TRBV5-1	CASSRDSSYNEQFF	TGCGCCAGCAGTCGTGACAGCTCCTACAATGAGCAGTTCTTC
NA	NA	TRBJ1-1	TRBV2	CASGEGEYTEAFF	TGTGCCAGCGGGGAGGGGGAATACACTGAAGCTTTCTTT
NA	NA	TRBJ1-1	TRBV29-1	CSVARTDSEAFF	TGCAGCGTGGCTAGGACAGATTCTGAAGCTTTCTTT
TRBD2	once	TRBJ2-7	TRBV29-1	CSVQRGVAREQYF	TGCAGCGTGCAGCGGGGGGTCGCTCGGGAGCAGTACTTC
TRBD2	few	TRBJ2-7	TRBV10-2	CASSRTSGGVYEQYF	TGCGCCAGCAGTCGGACTAGCGGGGGTGTTTACGAGCAGTACTTC
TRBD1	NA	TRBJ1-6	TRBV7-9	CASSRVYGAGGEKNSPLHF	TGTGCCAGCAGCCGTGTATACGGAGCAGGGGGCGAGAAGAATTCACCCCTCCACTTT
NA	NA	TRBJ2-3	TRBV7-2	CASSSHSGPNTQYF	TGTGCCAGCAGCTCCCATTCCGGCCCAAATACGCAGTATTTT
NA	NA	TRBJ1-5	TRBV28	CASSLPDSNQPQHF	TGTGCCAGCAGCCTACCTGATAGCAATCAGCCCCAGCATTTT
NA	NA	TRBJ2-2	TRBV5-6	CASSLQTETNTGELFF	TGTGCCAGCAGCTTACAGACAGAGACGAACACCGGGGAGCTGTTTTTT
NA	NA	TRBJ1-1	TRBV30	CAWRLTAGIPSNTEAFF	TGTGCCTGGAGGTTGACAGCCGGGATCCCCTCGAACACTGAAGCTTTCTTT
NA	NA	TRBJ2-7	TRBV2	CASSVVRGPYEQYF	TGTGCCAGCAGTGTGGTCCGGGGCCCCTACGAGCAGTACTTC
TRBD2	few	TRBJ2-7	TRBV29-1	CSVGTSGGSSYEQYF	TGCAGCGTTGGGACTAGCGGGGGGAGCTCCTACGAGCAGTACTTC
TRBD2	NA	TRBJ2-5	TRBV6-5	CASSLLAGGRETQYF	TGTGCCAGCAGCCTACTAGCGGGGGGCCGGGAGACCCAGTACTTC
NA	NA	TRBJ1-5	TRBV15	CATSTRFNQPQHF	TGTGCCACCAGTACAAGGTTCAATCAGCCCCAGCATTTT
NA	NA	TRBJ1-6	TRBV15	CATSRVAPSHSPLHF	TGTGCCACCAGCAGAGTGGCCCCGAGTCATTCACCCCTCCACTTT
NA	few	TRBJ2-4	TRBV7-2	CASSTTQAVRFNIQYF	TGTGCCAGCAGCACAACACAGGCGGTTCGGTTTAACATTCAGTACTTC
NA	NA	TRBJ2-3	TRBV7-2	CASSSLGGLSTDTQYF	TGTGCCAGCAGCTCGTTGGGGGGCTTGAGCACAGATACGCAGTATTTT
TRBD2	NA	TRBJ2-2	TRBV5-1	CASSLIPGRTGELFF	TGCGCCAGCAGCTTGATACCCGGGAGGACCGGGGAGCTGTTTTTT
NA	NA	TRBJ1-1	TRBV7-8	CASSLAWGNTEAFF	TGTGCCAGCAGCTTAGCGTGGGGGAACACTGAAGCTTTCTTT
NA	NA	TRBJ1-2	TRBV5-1	CASSPRQGQLANYGYTF	TGCGCCAGCAGCCCGCGCCAGGGCCAGCTTGCTAACTATGGCTACACCTTC
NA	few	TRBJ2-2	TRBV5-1	CASSLGETVLTGELFF	TGCGCCAGCAGCCTTGGAGAGACAGTCCTCACCGGGGAGCTGTTTTTT
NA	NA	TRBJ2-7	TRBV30	CAWNEEGPGQYF	TGTGCCTGGAACGAGGAGGGGCCGGGGCAGTACTTC
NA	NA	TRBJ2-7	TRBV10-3	CAIGGNYEQYF	TGTGCCATCGGTGGCAACTACGAGCAGTACTTC
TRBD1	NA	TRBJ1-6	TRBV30	CAWSVRDRGSPLHF	TGTGCCTGGAGTGTAAGGGACAGGGGTTCACCCCTCCACTTT
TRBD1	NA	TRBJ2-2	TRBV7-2	CASSLVGTGTGATGELFF	TGTGCCAGCAGCTTAGTGGGTACCGGGACAGGGGCCACCGGGGAGCTGTTTTTT
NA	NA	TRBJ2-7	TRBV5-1	CASSLLGGALTYEQYF	TGCGCCAGCAGCCTTCTGGGCGGGGCACTTACCTACGAGCAGTACTTC